This T cell receptor (beta chain) was identified in a study of cytomegalovirus exposure and HLA in healthy donors. The study's findings and limits: In a later analysis, TCR beta V- and J-gene trimming showed a link to a missense DCLRE1C variant.

To note about this clone: What it binds is not known.

CDR1 is SNHLY, CDR2 FYNNEI, per germline. Deletions cut 2 bases from V and 7 bases from J, with 21 bases between. CDR3 length equals 17 residues. The PCR contained 60 Vbeta and 13 Jbeta primers. Assay used: immunoSEQ multiplex PCR; TCRdb lists only in-frame clones, some missing. The table has 180,000 or so clones, roughly four fifths seen once; the top ten hold 1.5% to 2%. Those who donated were healthy bone marrow donors. Donors showed nominal health when sampled, although they likely had unrecorded immune exposures. The sample consisted of PBMCs. The sequence was obtained from a man younger than 35 in good health and CMV-seronegative. The V call is TRBV2, the J call TRBJ2-1; possible D gene TRBD2, 8 bases. This CDR3 reads CASSEWSDRAGGNEQFF. In nucleotides, the CDR3 is TGTGCCAGCAGTGAATGGTCCGACAGGGCGGGGGGTAATGAGCAGTTCTTC.